Following are 12 T cell receptor beta chains from one sample sequenced in a study of siplizumab effects on memory and regulatory T cells. TCRdb's table, derived via immunoSEQ multiplex PCR, lists solely in-frame clones and lacks some. The table records 50,000 to 55,000 clones, roughly 92% of them present only once. Sequences were obtained from CD8+ T cells sorted from blood. Receptors originate from a human donor in good health.

This chain uses TRBV27 with TRBJ2-1; 11 nucleotides align to TRBD2. The CDR3 totals 17 residues. V shed 2 bases, J shed 9 bases, and the junction held 12 bases outside the gene matches. Germline CDR1 is MNHEY and CDR2 is SMNVEV (reference sequence). CDR3 sequence (DNA): TGTGCCAGCAGTTTAATTACTAGCGGGAGTTGGGTAGGTGAGCAGTTCTTC. Translation gives CASSLITSGSWVGEQFF.

The chain carries TRBV10-1 and TRBJ2-5; TRBD1 might be the D (6 bases). The CDR3 runs 14 residues. Trimming cost V 3 bases and J 1 base, with 9 bases left between them. Germline CDR1 WNHNN, CDR2 SYGVQD (reference sequence). The CDR3 DNA follows: TGCGCCAGCAGTGATTTCAGGGGCCAAGAGACCCAGTACTTC. It encodes CASSDFRGQETQYF.

This chain uses TRBV19 with TRBJ2-3, with a weak D call TRBD2 (5 bases). CDR1 is LNHDA, CDR2 SQIVND, per germline (reference sequence). V shed 6 bases and J shed 4 bases, with 11 bases lying between them. The CDR3 extends over 13 amino acids. CDR3 residues: CASSKGLPDTQYF. CDR3 nucleotide sequence: TGTGCCAGTAGCAAAGGACTCCCAGATACGCAGTATTTT.

V and J are TRBV27 and TRBJ2-7; D gene uncertain. V lost 3 bases and J 4 bases, leaving 19 bases between the germline ends. Germline V lookup: CDR1 MNHEY, CDR2 SMNVEV (reference sequence). The CDR3 totals 16 residues. The CDR3 sequence is CASSFSWPGLEYEQYF. DNA for the CDR3: TGTGCCAGCAGTTTTTCGTGGCCAGGTCTAGAGTACGAGCAGTACTTC.

The chain has TRBV27 and TRBJ2-2, with D unclear. The V end was cut by 4 bases, the J end by 4 bases, with 4 bases between. There are 12 residues in the CDR3. Germline V lookup: CDR1 MNHEY, CDR2 SMNVEV (reference sequence). The CDR3 loop reads CASSSTTGELFF. CDR3 bases: TGTGCCAGCAGTTCGACCACCGGGGAGCTGTTTTTT.

By frequency in the sample, this clone is medium-sized (0.01 to 0.1%). The CDR3 DNA is TGTGCCAGCAGGTCCGGGACTAGTCAGTGGGAGACCCAGTACTTC. Translating it yields CASRSGTSQWETQYF. The rearrangement joins TRBV6-6 to TRBJ2-5, with 8 bases that match TRBD2. Germline trimming cut 6 bases from V and 5 bases from J; bases unmatched to any gene: 11. This CDR3 region has 15 residues. The germline V gene has CDR1 MNHNY and CDR2 SVGAGI (reference sequence).

This clone was seen a few times. This chain uses TRBV19 with TRBJ2-7; TRBD2 matches 11 bases. From germline, CDR1 is LNHDA and CDR2 SQIVND (reference sequence). V was pared by 5 bases and J by 3 bases, with 6 bases of the junction left unmatched. This CDR3 is built from 15 residues. CDR3 sequence reads: CASSFAGTSGYEQYF. For the CDR3, the DNA is TGTGCCAGTAGTTTTGCCGGGACTAGCGGCTACGAGCAGTACTTC.

This clone was observed a handful of times. The chain joins TRBV19 to TRBJ1-2; no clear D gene. The CDR3 is 16 residues long. V lost 5 bases and J 6 bases, leaving 22 bases between the germline ends. Germline CDR1 reads LNHDA; CDR2 reads SQIVND (reference sequence). The CDR3 sequence is CASSPFDEAGVDGYTF. The CDR3 DNA sequence: TGTGCCAGTAGTCCCTTTGATGAGGCGGGAGTGGATGGCTACACCTTC.

This clone was recorded only once. V and J are TRBV7-9 and TRBJ1-2; D is undetermined. The germline V and J ends were trimmed by 0 bases and 8 bases, with 10 bases remaining between them. This CDR3 is 13 amino acids long. Germline loops: CDR1 SEHNR, CDR2 FQNEAQ (reference sequence). The CDR3 loop is CASSLARGKGYTF. CDR3 nucleotide sequence: TGTGCCAGCAGCTTAGCCCGCGGGAAAGGCTACACCTTC.

This chain uses TRBV27 with TRBJ1-2, with TRBD1 identical over 7 bases. Trimming removed 5 bases from V and 1 base from J; junction bases left unmatched: 4. CDR1 is MNHEY and CDR2 is SMNVEV in the germline V gene (reference sequence). The CDR3 is made up of 14 amino acids. CDR3 in DNA: TGTGCCAGCAGTGCGCAGGGGGTTAACTATGGCTACACCTTC. This encodes CASSAQGVNYGYTF.

This clone was seen only a few times. V usage is TRBV9 and J usage is TRBJ1-3; tentatively, D is TRBD1 (6 bases). The ends were cut back, 0 bases at V and 5 bases at J, with 15 bases in the middle. Looked up from germline, CDR1 is SGDLS and CDR2 is YYNGEE. The CDR3 totals 16 residues. This chain's CDR3 is CASSVATAGERNTIYF. CDR3 bases: TGTGCCAGCAGCGTAGCTACGGCAGGGGAAAGAAACACCATATATTTT.

The rearrangement uses TRBV7-9 and TRBJ2-2; tentatively, D is TRBD2 (5 bases). The germline V gene encodes CDR1 SEHNR and CDR2 FQNEAQ (reference sequence). The V end was cut by 5 bases, the J end by 5 bases, with 15 bases between. This CDR3 region has 15 residues. CDR3 amino acids: CASSPSLPRTGELFF. CDR3 nucleotides: TGTGCCAGCAGCCCTAGCCTCCCCCGAACCGGGGAGCTGTTTTTT.